The rows below give T cell receptor beta chains drawn from one sample of a study of graft-versus-host responses after intestinal transplantation. The assay was immunoSEQ multiplex PCR, and TCRdb's table has in-frame clones only and misses some. This table holds about 89,000 clones, 91% found once. Which antigens these TCRs recognize remains unknown. Sequencing was performed on unstimulated CD4+ T cells sorted from spleen or lymph node cells, taken before intestinal transplant. These receptors came from a human donor who received an intestinal transplant. Each CDR3 is given with its conserved first and last residue. Fields, in order: clone size, V gene, J gene, D gene, CDR3 DNA, CDR3 protein. A D gene is named only where the DNA matches it firmly. Clone size is shown for a subset of rows, as once, few, many or a class of expanded clone.

-	TRBV5-4	TRBJ1-1	-	TGTGCCAGCAGCTTGTCCGGTACAGAGACTGAAGCTTTCTTT	CASSLSGTETEAFF
-	TRBV4-3	TRBJ2-3	TRBD2	TGCGCCAGCAGCCAAGATTCGCGGCCTAGCGGGGATACGCAGTATTTT	CASSQDSRPSGDTQYF
-	TRBV15	TRBJ2-3	TRBD1	TGTGCCACCAGCAGGTCACAGGGGGAGGCCACAGATACGCAGTATTTT	CATSRSQGEATDTQYF
-	TRBV6-7	TRBJ1-4	TRBD1	TGTGCCAGCAGTTACTCTTTGACAGGGAGTGATGAAAAACTGTTTTTT	CASSYSLTGSDEKLFF
once	TRBV6-1	TRBJ2-5	-	TGTGCCAGCAGTGAAAGGGGTTTTGGCAGTCTTCCACCGCAGCAGTACTTC	CASSERGFGSLPPQQYF
-	TRBV11-3	TRBJ1-6	-	TGTGCCAGCAGCCTTACTGGTTCACCCCTCCACTTT	CASSLTGSPLHF
-	TRBV15	TRBJ1-2	TRBD1	TGTGCCACCAGCGCAAAAAGACCGGACAGGGGCGGCGGCTACACCTTC	CATSAKRPDRGGGYTF
few	TRBV6-1	TRBJ1-1	-	TGTGCCAGCAGGTTTGGGAGTATCACTGAAGCTTTCTTT	CASRFGSITEAFF
-	TRBV6-1	TRBJ2-7	-	TGTGCCAGCAGTGAAGCAATAACCTACGAGCAGTACTTC	CASSEAITYEQYF
few	TRBV4-3	TRBJ1-2	TRBD1	TGCGCCAGCAGCCAAGGAGGCGGGACAGGGTCCTATGGCTACACCTTC	CASSQGGGTGSYGYTF
-	TRBV9	TRBJ1-1	TRBD1	TGTGCCAGCAGCGTAACCATCAGTACACCGGGACAGGGGGGTAACACTGAAGCTTTCTTT	CASSVTISTPGQGGNTEAFF
-	TRBV12-5	TRBJ1-1	-	TGTGCTAGCGGGGATATCGGGTCCGAAGCTTTCTTT	CASGDIGSEAFF
-	TRBV4-3	TRBJ2-2	-	TGCGCCAGCAGCCAATCAGGGGCGAACACCGGGGAGCTGTTTTTT	CASSQSGANTGELFF
-	TRBV4-1	TRBJ2-2	-	TGCGCCAGCAGCTCTCAGGGGAGCGGGGCGGAGGGGGAGCTGTTTTTT	CASSSQGSGAEGELFF
-	TRBV30	TRBJ2-5	TRBD2	TGTGCCTGGAGTGTAGCGGGGGACTTAGAGACCCAGTACTTC	CAWSVAGDLETQYF
once	TRBV7-2	TRBJ2-5	-	TGTGCCAGCACCTATAGCGTACAAGAGACCCAGTACTTC	CASTYSVQETQYF
once	TRBV13	TRBJ1-3	-	TGTGCCAGCAGCTTAGTTGCAGGGGTCCCGAACTCTGGAAACACCATATATTTT	CASSLVAGVPNSGNTIYF
-	TRBV4-3	TRBJ1-6	TRBD1	TGCGCCAGCAGCCAAGATGGCGGGACAGATAATTCACCCCTCCACTTT	CASSQDGGTDNSPLHF
-	TRBV11-2	TRBJ1-6	-	TGTGCCAGCAGCTTAGATCTAGCACCTCGGCATTCACCCCTCCACTTT	CASSLDLAPRHSPLHF
-	TRBV6-5	TRBJ2-5	TRBD2	TGTGCCAGCAGTTCGACTAGCGGGGAAAATTTAGAGACCCAGTACTTC	CASSSTSGENLETQYF
-	TRBV7-2	TRBJ1-1	-	TGTGCCAGCAGCATGGGGGGGAACACTGAAGCTTTCTTT	CASSMGGNTEAFF
-	TRBV7-2	TRBJ1-5	-	TGTGCCAGCAGCTCTAGGGGGGGTCTAGGGCAGCCCCAGCATTTT	CASSSRGGLGQPQHF
-	TRBV5-1	TRBJ1-2	-	TGCGCCAGCAGCGGGGCAGCGAACTATGGCTACACCTTC	CASSGAANYGYTF
few	TRBV19	TRBJ1-5	-	TGTGCCAGTAGTACTTCAGGGGCCGTTTATAGCAATCAGCCCCAGCATTTT	CASSTSGAVYSNQPQHF
-	TRBV2	TRBJ1-2	TRBD1	TGTGCCAGCAGTCAGGGACAGGGGGGAATCTATGGCTACACCTTC	CASSQGQGGIYGYTF
-	TRBV23-1	TRBJ2-1	-	TGCGCCAGCAGTCTTCACCGGACACTCAAAGGGGGAAATGAGCAGTTCTTC	CASSLHRTLKGGNEQFF
-	TRBV19	TRBJ2-3	TRBD2	TGTGCCAGTAGTATCGGGAAAACAAAAAAGCGGGGCAGCACAGATACGCAGTATTTT	CASSIGKTKKRGSTDTQYF
-	TRBV14	TRBJ1-3	TRBD1	TGTGCCAGCAGCCAAGACGACAGGGCTGGAAACACCATATATTTT	CASSQDDRAGNTIYF
-	TRBV18	TRBJ1-6	TRBD1	TGTGCCAGCTCACTAGGACAGGGTAATTCACCCCTCCACTTT	CASSLGQGNSPLHF
once	TRBV6-5	TRBJ1-2	TRBD1	TGTGCCAGCAGTGGGACAGGAATGTATGGCTACACCTTC	CASSGTGMYGYTF
-	TRBV19	TRBJ1-2	TRBD1	TGTGCCAGTACCACGACAGGGGGAGGCTATGGCTACACCTTC	CASTTTGGGYGYTF
-	TRBV7-2	TRBJ1-4	-	TGTGCCAGCAGCATACAAGGGGCCAGTGAAAAACTGTTTTTT	CASSIQGASEKLFF
once	TRBV5-1	TRBJ2-7	-	TGCGCCAGCAGCGAGCGAGGTTCCGAGCAGTACTTC	CASSERGSEQYF
-	TRBV9	TRBJ1-3	-	TGTGCCAGCAGCGTAGACACAGGAAACACCATATATTTT	CASSVDTGNTIYF
-	TRBV19	TRBJ2-7	TRBD1	TGTGCCAGTAGAGACAGGGGGCGGGAAGAGCAGTACTTC	CASRDRGREEQYF
-	TRBV19	TRBJ2-3	TRBD1	TGTGCCAGTAGTATTACTCTGGACAGGGTAACAGATACGCAGTATTTT	CASSITLDRVTDTQYF
-	TRBV9	TRBJ1-2	TRBD1	TGTGCCAGCAGCCCGAGCTCTAGGGACAGCTATGGCTACACCTTC	CASSPSSRDSYGYTF
-	TRBV29-1	TRBJ1-2	TRBD1	TGCAGCGTTGAAGATATCGACGGGACAGGGGGCGGGAAGTTCTATGGCTACACCTTC	CSVEDIDGTGGGKFYGYTF
-	TRBV7-2	TRBJ2-7	TRBD2	TGTGCCAGCAGCTCAAACACAGGACTAGCGGGGGGCATGTACGAGCAGTACTTC	CASSSNTGLAGGMYEQYF
-	TRBV6-1	TRBJ1-2	-	TGTGCCAGCAGGAAAAACAACCTTGGCTACACCTTC	CASRKNNLGYTF
-	TRBV7-9	TRBJ2-7	TRBD1	TGTGCCAGCAGCCGGACAGGGGGCTCCTACGAGCAGTACTTC	CASSRTGGSYEQYF
-	TRBV7-8	TRBJ2-3	TRBD2	TGTGCCAGCAGCTTAGACCTCCAGCGGGGGGGCCGCACAGATACGCAGTATTTT	CASSLDLQRGGRTDTQYF